Listed here is a single TCR beta chain. The antigen remains undetermined. This specimen comes from a study of T cell responses to AZD1222 COVID-19 vaccine. The germline V gene has CDR1 MNHEY and CDR2 SMNVEV (reference sequence). The CDR3 is 13 residues long. Trimming at V came to 7 bases and at J to 5 bases, leaving 6 bases not matched to a gene. Whole-study results and caveats: Reports indicate that nearly half of spike-specific TCRs are directed at unmutated variant regions. Mostly white British, mostly female donors; authors suggested clonal diversity may be underestimated. No day 14 peak samples; only post-peak repertoires were characterized.

Generated by immunoSEQ multiplex PCR, the TCRdb table keeps only in-frame clones and is missing some. The table lists fewer than 200,000 clones, 75% to 90% of them singletons. The sequences come from peripheral blood, collected on day 0 of AZD1222 vaccination. The chain employs TRBV27 and TRBJ1-1; TRBD1 agrees at 8 bases. This TCR was sampled from an adult in good health. The CDR3 DNA is TGTGCCAGCAAACAAACAGGGGGGACTGAAGCTTTCTTT. Translation gives CASKQTGGTEAFF.